This record covers a single TCR beta chain. The data derive from a study of blood T cell repertoires in COVID-19. Study-wide background: Specimens from acute and convalescent COVID-19 originated in the United States, Italy and Spain.

The protocol was immunoSEQ multiplex PCR, while the TCRdb copy is restricted to in-frame clones and leaves out a portion. The sample carries 60,000 to 70,000 clones, approximately 90% recorded once. The CDR3 runs 16 residues. V was clipped by 1 base and J by 4 bases; unmatched bases: 6. Germline assignment: CDR1 LNHDA and CDR2 SQIVND (reference sequence). This chain joins TRBV19 and TRBJ2-5; TRBD2 aligns across 10 bases. Sequencing input: peripheral blood. This receptor was taken from a human donor in a cohort sampled during active COVID-19. The CDR3 loop is CASSIGLAGAGETQYF. CDR3 bases: TGTGCCAGTAGTATAGGTCTAGCGGGGGCTGGAGAGACCCAGTACTTC.